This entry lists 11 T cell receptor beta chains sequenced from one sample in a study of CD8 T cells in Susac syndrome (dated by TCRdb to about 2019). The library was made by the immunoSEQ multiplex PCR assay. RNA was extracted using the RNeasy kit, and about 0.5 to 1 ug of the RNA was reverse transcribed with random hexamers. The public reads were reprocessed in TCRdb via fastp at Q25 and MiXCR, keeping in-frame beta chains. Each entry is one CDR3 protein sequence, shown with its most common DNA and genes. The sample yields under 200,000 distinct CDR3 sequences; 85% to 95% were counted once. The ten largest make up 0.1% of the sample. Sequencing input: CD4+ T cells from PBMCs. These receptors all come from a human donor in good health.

CDR3 protein: CASSLMDPDNEQFF. The CDR3 DNA reads as TGTGCCAGCAGCTTAATGGACCCAGACAATGAGCAGTTCTTC. The chain recombines TRBV7-9 with TRBJ2-1; D not certain. In germline, CDR1 is SEHNR, CDR2 FQNEAQ (reference sequence). V shed 2 bases and J shed 5 bases, with 10 bases lying between them. This CDR3 region has 14 residues.

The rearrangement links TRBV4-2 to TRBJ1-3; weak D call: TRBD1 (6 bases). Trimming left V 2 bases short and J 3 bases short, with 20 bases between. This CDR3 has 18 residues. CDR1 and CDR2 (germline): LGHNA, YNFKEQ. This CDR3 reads CASSQHRRQGKYGNTIYF. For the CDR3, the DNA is TGTGCCAGCAGCCAACACAGACGGCAGGGGAAGTATGGAAACACCATATATTTT.

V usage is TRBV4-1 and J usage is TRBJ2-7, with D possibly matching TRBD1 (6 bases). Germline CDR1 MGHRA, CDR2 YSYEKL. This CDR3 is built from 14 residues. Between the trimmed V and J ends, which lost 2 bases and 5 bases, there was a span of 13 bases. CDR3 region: CASSQQNRADEQYF. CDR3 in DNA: TGCGCCAGCAGCCAACAAAACAGGGCCGACGAGCAGTACTTC.

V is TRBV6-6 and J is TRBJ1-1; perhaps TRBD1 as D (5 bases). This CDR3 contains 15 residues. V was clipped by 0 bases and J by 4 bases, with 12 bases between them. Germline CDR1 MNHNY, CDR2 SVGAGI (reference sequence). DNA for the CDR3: TGTGCCAGCAGTTACTCGAACGAGCAGGGCACTGAAGCTTTCTTT. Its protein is CASSYSNEQGTEAFF.

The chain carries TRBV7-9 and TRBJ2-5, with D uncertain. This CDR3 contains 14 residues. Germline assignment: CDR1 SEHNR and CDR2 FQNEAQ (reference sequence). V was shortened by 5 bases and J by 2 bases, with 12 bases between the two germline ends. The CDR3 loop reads CASSPWASQETQYF. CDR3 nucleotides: TGTGCCAGCAGCCCCTGGGCCTCTCAAGAGACCCAGTACTTC. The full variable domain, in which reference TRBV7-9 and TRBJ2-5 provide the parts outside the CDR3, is DTGVSQNPRHKITKRGQNVTFRCDPISEHNRLYWYRQTLGQGPEFLTYFQNEAQLEKSRLLSDRFSAERPKGSFSTLEIQRTEQGDSAMYLCASSPWASQETQYFGPGTRLLVL.

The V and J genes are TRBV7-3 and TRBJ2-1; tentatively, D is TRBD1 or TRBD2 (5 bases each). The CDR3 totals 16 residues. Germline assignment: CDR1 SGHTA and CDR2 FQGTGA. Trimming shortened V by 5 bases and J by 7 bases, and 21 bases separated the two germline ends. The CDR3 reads CASSPEGTRLGNEQFF. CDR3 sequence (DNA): TGTGCCAGCAGCCCAGAAGGGACGAGGTTGGGGAATGAGCAGTTCTTC.

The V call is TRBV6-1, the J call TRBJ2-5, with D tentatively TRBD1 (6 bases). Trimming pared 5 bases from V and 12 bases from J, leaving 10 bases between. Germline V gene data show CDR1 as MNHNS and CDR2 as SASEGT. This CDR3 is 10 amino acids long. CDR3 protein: CASSFDRKYF. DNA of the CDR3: TGTGCCAGCAGTTTCGACAGGAAGTACTTC.

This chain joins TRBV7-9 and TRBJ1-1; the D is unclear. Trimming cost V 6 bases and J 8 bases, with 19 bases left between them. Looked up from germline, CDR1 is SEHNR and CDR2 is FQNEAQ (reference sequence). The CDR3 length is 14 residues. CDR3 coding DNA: TGTGCCAGCAGACAAGGAGACCCCCAACGGGAAGCTTTCTTT. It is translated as CASRQGDPQREAFF. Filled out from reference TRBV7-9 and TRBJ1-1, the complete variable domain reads DTGVSQNPRHKITKRGQNVTFRCDPISEHNRLYWYRQTLGQGPEFLTYFQNEAQLEKSRLLSDRFSAERPKGSFSTLEIQRTEQGDSAMYLCASRQGDPQREAFFGQGTRLTVV.

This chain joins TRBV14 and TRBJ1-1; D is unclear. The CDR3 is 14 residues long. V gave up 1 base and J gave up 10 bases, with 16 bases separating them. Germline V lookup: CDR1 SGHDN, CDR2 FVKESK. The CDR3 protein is CASSQGYGGSGAFF. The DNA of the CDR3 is TGTGCCAGCAGCCAAGGTTATGGAGGGAGTGGAGCTTTCTTT.

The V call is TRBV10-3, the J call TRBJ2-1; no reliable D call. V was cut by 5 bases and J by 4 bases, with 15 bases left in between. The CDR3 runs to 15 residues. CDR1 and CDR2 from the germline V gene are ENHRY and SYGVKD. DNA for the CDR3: TGTGCCATCAGTAGATTAATCCTAGGATACAATGAGCAGTTCTTC. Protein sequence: CAISRLILGYNEQFF.

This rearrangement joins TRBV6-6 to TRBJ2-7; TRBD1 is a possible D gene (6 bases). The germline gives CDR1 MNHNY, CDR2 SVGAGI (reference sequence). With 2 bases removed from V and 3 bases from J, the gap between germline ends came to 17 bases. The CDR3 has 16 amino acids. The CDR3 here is CASSYLKGGIGYEQYF. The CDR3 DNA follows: TGTGCCAGCAGTTACCTAAAAGGGGGAATCGGCTACGAGCAGTACTTC.